The 29 T cell receptor beta chains below all came from one sample that was sequenced in a study of CD8 T cells in ankylosing spondylitis. Study-wide results and limits: Ankylosing spondylitis blood seemed to carry a telltale TCR beta motif made of roughly eight highly homologous variants.

The antigens of these receptors remain unknown. TCRdb passed the 5' RACE reads through MiXCR, listing each CDR3 protein once. The data hold around 490,000 distinct CDR3 sequences, with approximately 5% observed a single time. Input material: blood, either unsorted or a sorted T cell fraction (not recorded which). The receptors shown here come from a male donor with ankylosing spondylitis.

The CDR3 sequence: CASSLIGLSSGANVLTF. CDR3 in DNA: TGCGCCAGCAGCTTAATTGGTCTAAGCTCTGGGGCCAACGTCCTGACTTTC. This chain uses TRBV5-1 with TRBJ2-6; no reliable D call. There are 17 residues in the CDR3. The germline V gene has CDR1 SGHRS and CDR2 YFSETQ. V lost 2 bases and J 0 bases, leaving 12 bases between the germline ends. Together with reference TRBV5-1 and TRBJ2-6, the CDR3 gives the full variable domain: KAGVTQTPRYLIKTRGQQVTLSCSPISGHRSVSWYQQTPGQGLQFLFEYFSETQRNKGNFPGRFSGRQFSNSRSEMNVSTLELGDSALYLCASSLIGLSSGANVLTFGAGSRLTVL.

This clonotype was seen a handful of times. The gene calls are TRBV11-2 and TRBJ1-2; no firm D call. The CDR3 has 14 amino acids. Deletions cut 0 bases from V and 7 bases from J, with 12 bases between. Germline V gene sequence: CDR1 SGHAT, CDR2 FQNNGV. CDR3 amino acids: CASSLETRLVGYTF. The CDR3 region has the DNA TGTGCCAGCAGCTTAGAAACCAGGCTGGTTGGCTACACCTTC.

This clonotype came up many times. The rearrangement links TRBV6-1 to TRBJ2-7, with D maybe TRBD2 (5 bases). The length of the CDR3 is 15 residues. CDR1 MNHNS and CDR2 SASEGT come from the germline V gene. V gave up 8 bases and J gave up 1 base, with 18 bases separating them. The CDR3 DNA sequence: TGTGCCAGCGGGATGCTCGGTGAGGGATCCTACGAGCAGTACTTC. Translating it yields CASGMLGEGSYEQYF.

This clonotype was seen only a few times. The chain uses TRBV5-1 and TRBJ1-2; D is perhaps TRBD1 (6 bases). Germline V gene sequence: CDR1 SGHRS, CDR2 YFSETQ. Trimming stripped 6 bases from V and 4 bases from J, with 13 bases between. CDR3 length: 13 amino acids. CDR3 DNA sequence: TGCGCCAGCAACGAGGGGGGCAGCTATGGCTACACCTTC. Translation: CASNEGGSYGYTF.

This clonotype was picked up many times. This chain connects TRBV7-9 to TRBJ2-1; D possibly corresponds to TRBD1 (6 bases). Trimming removed 5 bases at V and 7 bases at J, with 21 bases between. The germline V gene encodes CDR1 SEHNR and CDR2 FQNEAQ (reference sequence). This CDR3 contains 16 residues. CDR3 in amino acids: CASSLTPGGEKNEQFF. In DNA form, the CDR3 reads TGTGCCAGCAGCCTTACCCCTGGGGGCGAAAAGAATGAGCAGTTCTTC.

This clonotype has ten or more counts. The chain's CDR3 is CSARVANVKAFF. CDR3 bases: TGCAGTGCTAGAGTCGCCAATGTAAAAGCTTTCTTT. This chain uses TRBV20-1 with TRBJ1-1; D is ambiguous. V lost 1 base, J lost 9 bases, and 12 bases lay in between. Per the germline V gene, CDR1 is DFQATT and CDR2 is SNEGSKA (reference sequence). This CDR3 contains 12 residues.

The sample holds many counts of this clonotype. The genes are TRBV7-2 and TRBJ1-2, with 8 bases matching TRBD1. Unmatched junction bases numbered 6, after V lost 4 bases and J lost 5 bases. This CDR3 spans 14 amino acids. Looked up from germline, CDR1 is SGHTA and CDR2 is FQGNSA. The CDR3 nucleotides are TGTGCCAGCAGCTCAACCGGGACAGGTTATGGCTACACCTTC. Its translation is CASSSTGTGYGYTF.

Details on this clonotype: A read error is possible here, since a much larger clone lies one base away. The V and J genes are TRBV10-3 and TRBJ2-3; possible D gene TRBD1, 5 bases. Germline V lookup: CDR1 ENHRY, CDR2 SYGVKD. This CDR3 spans 14 amino acids. The CDR3 sequence is CAISTVGPTDAQYF. DNA for the CDR3: TGTGCCATCAGTACAGTGGGGCCCACAGATGCGCAGTATTTT.

The J gene is TRBJ2-7, the V gene TRBV15, with D perhaps matching TRBD2 (5 bases). The CDR3 contains 14 residues. V lost 5 bases, J lost 0 bases, and 11 bases lay in between. Germline CDR1 and CDR2: LNHNV and YYDKDF (reference sequence). CDR3 nucleotides: TGTGCCACCAGCCTGGCCCGGGGCTCCTACGAGCAGTACTTC. Translated, it gives CATSLARGSYEQYF.

This clonotype was observed many times. The chain combines TRBV12-3 or TRBV12-4 with TRBJ2-7, with 10 bases aligning to TRBD2. The CDR3 has 15 residues. V lost 4 bases to trimming and J lost 0 bases; unmatched junction nucleotides: 3. The CDR3 nucleotides are TGTGCCAGCAGTTCACCTAGCGGGAGCTCCTACGAGCAGTACTTC. This sequence encodes CASSSPSGSSYEQYF.

This clonotype was recorded at least ten times. The V and J genes are TRBV3-1 and TRBJ2-3; TRBD2 agrees at 10 bases. CDR1 and CDR2 from the germline V gene are LGHDT and YNNKEL (reference sequence). The CDR3 length is 16 residues. The V gene end was trimmed by 4 bases and the J gene end by 2 bases; junction bases not matched to a gene: 6. The CDR3 spells CASSPLAGRDTDTQYF. DNA of the CDR3: TGTGCCAGCAGCCCACTAGCGGGGAGAGACACAGATACGCAGTATTTT.

In this sample, this clonotype turned up many times. V gene TRBV7-9 combines with J gene TRBJ2-1; 8 bases map to TRBD1. After removal of 5 bases from V and 2 bases from J, the junction contained 2 bases not matched to a gene. CDR1 and CDR2 (germline): SEHNR, FQNEAQ (reference sequence). The CDR3 has 14 amino acids. DNA of the CDR3: TGTGCCAGCAGCAGGACAGGGACCTACAATGAGCAGTTCTTC. It encodes CASSRTGTYNEQFF.

This clonotype was detected only a few times. This rearrangement joins TRBV4-1 to TRBJ2-1; TRBD2 matches 11 bases. The CDR3 is 17 residues long. Trimming took 6 bases from V and 4 from J; bases not matched to a gene: 11. Germline assignment: CDR1 MGHRA and CDR2 YSYEKL. Written as DNA, the CDR3 is TGCGCCAGCAGTCAACTTCCGGGACTAGCGGTATACAATGAGCAGTTCTTC. This gives the protein CASSQLPGLAVYNEQFF.

This clonotype occurred many times. The J gene is TRBJ2-7, the V gene TRBV30; D is unclear. The CDR3 length is 15 residues. Germline CDR1 is GTSNPN and CDR2 is SVGIG (reference sequence). The V and J ends lost 2 bases and 4 bases respectively, with 18 bases between them. In DNA form, the CDR3 reads TGTGCCTGGAGTTACCCACCCGATCCTATTTACGAGCAGTACTTC. It specifies CAWSYPPDPIYEQYF.

This clonotype was seen many times. The rearrangement links TRBV6-1 to TRBJ2-7, with D maybe TRBD2 (6 bases). Trimming took off 8 bases at V and 7 bases at J, with 21 bases between the two ends. Germline CDR1 and CDR2: MNHNS and SASEGT. The CDR3 spans 14 residues. The CDR3 spells CASGKGDSTGEQYF. The CDR3 DNA follows: TGTGCCAGCGGTAAAGGGGACTCGACGGGGGAGCAGTACTTC.

This clonotype was detected many times. The V and J genes are TRBV5-1 and TRBJ2-5; a weak D match, TRBD2 (6 bases). The CDR3 is 15 residues long. Germline values: CDR1 SGHRS, CDR2 YFSETQ. Trimming took off 2 bases at V and 3 bases at J, with 14 bases between the two ends. CDR3 region: CASSLSGTVEETQYF. The CDR3 DNA is TGCGCCAGCAGCTTATCGGGGACTGTTGAAGAGACCCAGTACTTC.

This clonotype was counted ten times or more. V is TRBV5-1 and J is TRBJ2-2; D is perhaps TRBD1 (6 bases). The germline gives CDR1 SGHRS, CDR2 YFSETQ. The V end was cut by 3 bases, the J end by 3 bases, with 9 bases between. The CDR3 length is 14 residues. The CDR3 loop reads CASSSRTDTGELFF. The CDR3 nucleotides are TGCGCCAGCAGCTCTCGGACAGACACCGGGGAGCTGTTTTTT.

This clonotype was seen repeatedly, ten times or more. This chain links TRBV27 with TRBJ2-1; 7 nucleotides match TRBD2. In germline, CDR1 is MNHEY, CDR2 SMNVEV (reference sequence). This CDR3 is built from 17 residues. V shed 5 bases and J 6 bases; nucleotides not matched to a gene: 16. CDR3 sequence (DNA): TGTGCCAGCAGTCCCGACTGGGGGGGGAGGTACGGCAATGAGCAGTTCTTC. Its translation is CASSPDWGGRYGNEQFF.

This clonotype was counted many times. This sequence joins TRBV5-6 and TRBJ1-6; tentatively, D is TRBD1 (5 bases). Germline values: CDR1 SGHDT, CDR2 YYEEEE. Trimming cost V 0 bases and J 6 bases, with 7 bases left between them. This CDR3 has 14 amino acids. The CDR3 DNA reads TGTGCCAGCAGCTTGGAGGACACTAATTCACCCCTCCACTTT. It translates to CASSLEDTNSPLHF.

This clonotype was seen many times. The V and J genes are TRBV7-9 and TRBJ2-7, with 9 bases matching TRBD2. The V segment lost 8 bases and the J segment 9 bases; nucleotides outside the gene matches: 5. Germline CDR1 reads SEHNR; CDR2 reads FQNEAQ (reference sequence). The CDR3 loop spans 11 amino acids. The CDR3 DNA is TGTGCCAGCCAGCGGGAGGAGGTGCAGTACTTC. This translates into CASQREEVQYF. The full variable domain, with the rest looked up from reference TRBV7-9 and TRBJ2-7, is DTGVSQNPRHKITKRGQNVTFRCDPISEHNRLYWYRQTLGQGPEFLTYFQNEAQLEKSRLLSDRFSAERPKGSFSTLEIQRTEQGDSAMYLCASQREEVQYFGPGTRLTVT.

This clonotype was picked up many times. In DNA form, the CDR3 reads TGCAGCGGCTGGCGTGCGGTCACAGATACGCAGTATTTT. It translates to CSGWRAVTDTQYF. This chain uses TRBV29-1 with TRBJ2-3, with no clear D. V was trimmed by 7 bases and J by 2 bases, leaving 13 bases between them. Germline values: CDR1 SQVTM, CDR2 ANQGSEA. This CDR3 is 13 amino acids long.

In the case of this clonotype: This may be a read error: a much more frequent sequence differs by one nucleotide. The chain couples TRBV12-3 or TRBV12-4 to TRBJ2-5; 9 nucleotides agree with TRBD1. This CDR3 is built from 14 residues. In DNA, the CDR3 is TGTGCCGGCAGCTACCGGGACAGGGAGTTGTCCCAGTACTTC. Its translation is CAGSYRDRELSQYF.

This clonotype was recorded at least ten times. The chain is built from TRBV7-3 and TRBJ2-1; no clear D. There are 13 residues in the CDR3. V was trimmed by 2 bases and J by 4 bases, leaving 6 bases between them. CDR1 is SGHTA and CDR2 is FQGTGA in the germline V gene. The CDR3 coding sequence is TGTGCCAGCAGCTTAGCGGAGTACAATGAGCAGTTCTTC. It codes for CASSLAEYNEQFF.

This clonotype was detected many times. The chain couples TRBV20-1 to TRBJ2-5, with D unresolved. Trimming removed 5 bases from V and 0 bases from J, with 10 bases in between. This CDR3 has 13 residues. Germline values: CDR1 DFQATT, CDR2 SNEGSKA (reference sequence). The DNA of the CDR3 is TGCAGTGCTGCCCCAGCGTACCAAGAGACCCAGTACTTC. Translating it yields CSAAPAYQETQYF.

This clonotype was detected many times. The V gene is TRBV10-3, the J gene TRBJ2-7, with a tentative D call TRBD1 (6 bases). The CDR3 runs to 14 residues. The germline V and J ends were trimmed by 2 bases and 3 bases, with 11 bases remaining between them. CDR1 is ENHRY, CDR2 SYGVKD, per germline. The CDR3 nucleotides are TGTGCCATCAGTGAGGGACAGATCCTCTACGAGCAGTACTTC. It is translated as CAISEGQILYEQYF.

This clonotype was recorded at least ten times. The chain uses TRBV20-1 and TRBJ2-3; unclear D gene. The V and J ends lost 3 bases and 5 bases respectively, with 6 bases between them. Germline CDR1 DFQATT, CDR2 SNEGSKA (reference sequence). CDR3 length equals 11 residues. Here the CDR3 DNA reads TGCAGTGCTAGTCTTGGAGATACGCAGTATTTT. The encoded protein is CSASLGDTQYF.

V is TRBV7-2 and J is TRBJ2-7; a weak D match, TRBD2 (6 bases). The CDR3 is 16 amino acids. CDR1 is SGHTA and CDR2 is FQGNSA in the germline V gene. The ends were cut back, 0 bases at V and 2 bases at J, with 14 bases in the middle. CDR3 sequence (DNA): TGTGCCAGCAGCTTAGCTGGGGGGACGGAGACCTACGAGCAGTACTTC. It specifies CASSLAGGTETYEQYF. Full variable domain (remainder filled in from reference TRBV7-2 and TRBJ2-7): GAGVSQSPSNKVTEKGKDVELRCDPISGHTALYWYRQSLGQGLEFLIYFQGNSAPDKSGLPSDRFSAERTGGSVSTLTIQRTQQEDSAVYLCASSLAGGTETYEQYFGPGTRLTVT.

In this sample, this clonotype turned up many times. Written as DNA, the CDR3 is TGCAGTGCTAAGACAGTGCGCGAGCAGTACTTC. Translation gives CSAKTVREQYF. The rearrangement joins TRBV20-1 to TRBJ2-7; possible D gene TRBD1, 5 bases. Germline V gene lookup returns CDR1 DFQATT and CDR2 SNEGSKA (reference sequence). Deletions cut 4 bases from V and 6 bases from J, with 10 bases between. This CDR3 comprises 11 residues.

This clonotype was counted at least ten times. This rearrangement joins TRBV28 to TRBJ1-5; D remains unclear. Between the trimmed V and J ends, which lost 5 bases and 2 bases, there was a span of 10 bases. Germline assignment: CDR1 MDHEN and CDR2 SYDVKM. The CDR3 runs 14 residues. Written as DNA, the CDR3 is TGTGCCAGCAGTGCACGGCAGGGCAATCAGCCCCAGCATTTT. As protein: CASSARQGNQPQHF.